This TCR beta chain was sequenced for a study of blood T cell repertoires in COVID-19. Study context: Spain, Italy and the United States supplied samples that represented acute and convalescent COVID-19.

Unmatched junction bases numbered 4, after V lost 2 bases and J lost 2 bases. Looked up from germline, CDR1 is SGDLS and CDR2 is YYNGEE. This CDR3 is built from 15 residues. In the study's own analysis: Reference gene primer amplification yielded estimated nucleated cell counts. Profiled with immunoSEQ multiplex PCR; TCRdb holds only in-frame clones, not every one. That table is the source of V, J and clone size, and D and trimming were worked out from the DNA. The table includes 85,000 to 95,000 clones, about 88% detected once. The rearrangement links TRBV9 to TRBJ2-1; the match to TRBD1 covers 7 bases. The origin of this receptor is a woman aged 80 or over with active COVID-19. Sequencing was done on a sample of peripheral blood. In DNA form, the CDR3 reads TGTGCCAGCAGCGTTTCCCAGGGGGCCTACAATGAGCAGTTCTTC. Translated: CASSVSQGAYNEQFF. Combining the CDR3 with reference TRBV9 and TRBJ2-1 gives the whole variable domain DSGVTQTPKHLITATGQRVTLRCSPRSGDLSVYWYQQSLDQGLQFLIQYYNGEERAKGNILERFSAQQFPDLHSELNLSSLELGDSALYFCASSVSQGAYNEQFFGPGTRLTVL.